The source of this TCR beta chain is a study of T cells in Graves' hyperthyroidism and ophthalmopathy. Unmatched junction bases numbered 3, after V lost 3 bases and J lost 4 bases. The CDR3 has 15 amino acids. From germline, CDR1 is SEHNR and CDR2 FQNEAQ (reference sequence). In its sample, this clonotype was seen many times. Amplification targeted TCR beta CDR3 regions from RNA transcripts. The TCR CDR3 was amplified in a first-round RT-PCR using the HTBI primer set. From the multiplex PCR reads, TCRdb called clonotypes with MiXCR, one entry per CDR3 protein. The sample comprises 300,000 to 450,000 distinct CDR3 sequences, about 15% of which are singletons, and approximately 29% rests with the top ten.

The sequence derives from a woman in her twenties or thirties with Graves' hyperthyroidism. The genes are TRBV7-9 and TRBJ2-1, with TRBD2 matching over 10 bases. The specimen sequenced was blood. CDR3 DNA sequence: TGTGCCAGCAGCTTGGGACTAGCGCGGTACAATGAGCAGTTCTTC. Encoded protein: CASSLGLARYNEQFF.